This T cell receptor (beta chain) appears in the sequencing data of a study of shared clonotypes between healthy human individuals (TCRdb year 2020). With respect to the entire study: The cohort comprised a couple of women and a few men aged 18 to 49 years. For each donor, CD4 naive and CD4 memory were each run on three plates, CD8 naive on two plates, and CD8 memory on one plate. The study deeply sequenced blood TCR repertoires of five healthy adults to estimate repertoire size and the extent of clonotype sharing between individuals. To increase sequencing depth and limit assay-specific biases, different laboratories used diverse techniques to prepare libraries and sequence TCR repertoires. Each donor's leukapheresis produced roughly between roughly 0.9 and 9 billion PBMCs.

Using the deep immunoSEQ assay, multiplex PCR amplified TCR CDR3 regions from genomic DNA. For each cell subset, the extracted genomic DNA was distributed evenly across all wells of several immunoSEQ 96-well plates, and each plate served as one replicate. Each replicate PCR for sorted subsets received approximately 220 ng genomic DNA, equal to tens of thousands of T cell genomes. Purified libraries were measured with a Qubit 3.0 fluorometer, size-checked on a Bioanalyzer 2100, and measured again with the KAPA Library Quantification kit. A separate single-read 150-cycle Illumina NextSeq 550 flow cell was used to sequence each immunoSEQ 96-well plate. In the paper's pipeline: Because the immunoSEQ output held only junctional sequences and lacked quality scores, the filtering could not match the filtering applied to full-length reads. To assign V/J genes and CDR3, sequences were annotated using PyIR, a Python wrapper for IgBLAST v1.9, with IMGT germline references. Reads were filtered out if the reads had weak V/J assignments (E-value above 1e-6), no CDR3, stop codons, out-of-frame junctions, or ambiguous translated residues. V3J clonotypes were defined as sequences sharing the same inferred V gene, J gene, and CDR3 amino acid sequence. Percentage overlap between repertoires was computed as shared unique clonotypes divided by the size of the smaller repertoire. Repertoire richness was assessed with RTK rarefaction, the Chao1 estimator, and Recon v2.1 estimates of unobserved clonotypes. Generation probabilities were computed with OLGA for all TCRbeta clonotypes obtained by the gDNA method from several donors. TCRdb retrieved this table from immuneACCESS and kept in-frame rearrangements only. Not all clones are present; in checked studies, unresolved V genes account for under half, and no reason is known for the remainder. V and J calls and clone size are those listed in that table; D and trimming were worked out from the DNA. This sample lists more than 1 million clones; 75% to 85% were detected once. Approximately 0.5% of the sample lies in the top ten.

Donors were healthy HIV-negative adults with no recently reported acute infections or vaccinations. Only Caucasian adults living in Nashville, Tennessee, USA were represented among the donors. CD4+ T cells were enriched through magnetic negative selection, after which naive cells were positively selected on CD45RA and the remaining negative fraction served as the memory subset. After blood collection by leukapheresis, PBMCs were isolated using Ficoll-Histopaque density gradient centrifugation and then cryopreserved in the vapor phase of liquid nitrogen. Analytical flow cytometry was used to check the purity and quantity of each magnetically sorted T cell population. Genomic DNA was isolated from every sorted fraction and measured by UV absorbance on a Nanodrop 2000c. Comments on this clone: Its specific antigen is unknown. Per-base qualities were not stored, and no clone one base away is much larger.

General findings and caveats noted by the study authors: Based on pairwise subsampling, the degree of clonotype sharing among donors was expected to be affected by sequencing depth. The genetic and exposure-history diversity represented was limited by the small number of donors. Across a handful of donors, about 5% of naive CD4, approximately 3.6% of naive CD8, roughly 2.3% of memory CD4, and about 0.44% of memory CD8 clonotypes were shared. Compared with non-shared clonotypes, clonotypes shared by all four sorted-subset donors had higher generation probabilities. Only blood was sampled, and tissue TCR repertoires likely differ from those in blood. Larger estimated clonotype richness was generally found for naive subsets than for memory subsets. Rarefaction of sorted-subset datasets indicated incomplete sequencing despite the large sequencing depth.

From the germline V gene, CDR1 is ENHRY and CDR2 is SYGVKD. V is trimmed back by 4 bases and J by 3 bases, and the junction contains 4 bases that no gene match accounts for. There are 15 amino acids in the CDR3, from cysteine to phenylalanine inclusive. This entry keeps only the CDR3 DNA: 45 bases, framed from base 1. The chain is assembled from TRBV10-3 and TRBJ2-1, with TRBD1 identical over 9 junction bases. Sequences were obtained from memory CD4+ T cells from PBMCs. The cell subset or site label for this specimen denotes: CD45RA-negative fraction. This clonotype originated in a man aged 18 to 29 in good health. Some clones in this sample may be carry-over from other donors' samples. The CDR3 in this case is CAISAQTGGYNEQFF. The DNA reads TGTGCCATCAGTGCCCAGACAGGGGGCTACAATGAGCAGTTCTTC.